Listed here are 15 T cell receptor beta chains from one sample, sequenced in a study of shared clonotypes between healthy human individuals. Repertoires were generated with immunoSEQ multiplex PCR, while TCRdb's copy carries only in-frame clones and drops some. The sample records hundreds of thousands of clones, over 65% being singletons. Sequencing was done on a sample of memory CD4+ T cells sorted from blood. Indicated subset: CD45RA-negative fraction. The source is a woman aged 25 to 45 in good health.

This clone was observed once. The chain couples TRBV7-2 to TRBJ2-7; D ambiguous. The CDR3 runs 13 residues. Germline V gene data show CDR1 as SGHTA and CDR2 as FQGNSA. V was shortened by 1 base and J by 0 bases, with 4 bases between the two germline ends. CDR3 coding DNA: TGTGCCAGCAGCTTAGACCCCTCCTACGAGCAGTACTTC. This sequence encodes CASSLDPSYEQYF.

V usage is TRBV4-2 and J usage is TRBJ2-7, with D perhaps matching TRBD1 or TRBD2 (5 bases each). CDR3 length: 16 residues. Deletions cut 5 bases from V and 6 bases from J, with 23 bases between. CDR1 is LGHNA, CDR2 YNFKEQ, per germline. The CDR3 DNA is TGTGCCAGCAGCGCAGCCGGGACCCTGATTTTTGGCGAGCAGTACTTC. Its translation: CASSAAGTLIFGEQYF.

This clone has at least ten counts. This chain connects TRBV4-2 to TRBJ2-7; 11 bases line up with TRBD2. CDR3 size: 19 residues. V dropped 4 bases and J dropped 4; count of bases not matched to a gene: 18. CDR1 is LGHNA, CDR2 YNFKEQ, per germline. CDR3 DNA: TGTGCCAGCAGCCGGGAGGTAGCGGGAGGGCCGGGTTCTCTATACGAGCAGTACTTC. Its protein is CASSREVAGGPGSLYEQYF.

The chain combines TRBV21-1 with TRBJ2-5; the table's D call, TRBD2, has no DNA check behind it. The last part of the DNA fits TRBJ2-7 better; the J call may be wrong. TRBV21-1 is a pseudogene segment. The CDR3 has 17 residues. The CDR3 coding sequence is TGTGCCAGCAGCAAGGATTGGTGGGGGGAGTGTTTCTACGAGCAGTACTTC. Protein product: CASSKDWWGECFYEQYF.

This clone has more than one count but fewer than ten. V gene TRBV6-4 combines with J gene TRBJ2-1; 12 bases are shared with TRBD2. The CDR3 extends over 15 amino acids. Trimming took 4 bases from V and 4 from J; bases not matched to a gene: 2. CDR1 and CDR2 from the germline V gene are MRHNA and SNTAGT. This CDR3 is CASSVTSGGYNEQFF. The CDR3 DNA sequence: TGTGCCAGCAGTGTTACTAGCGGGGGGTACAATGAGCAGTTCTTC.

This clone was counted a few times. The rearrangement links TRBV25-1 to TRBJ1-1, with D possibly being TRBD1 (5 bases). CDR1 and CDR2 (germline): MGHDK, SYGVNS. V was trimmed by 1 base and J by 4 bases, leaving 7 bases between them. The CDR3 sequence is 13 residues long. CDR3 amino acids: CASSEWGGTEAFF. The CDR3 DNA reads TGTGCCAGCAGTGAATGGGGGGGCACTGAAGCTTTCTTT.

Comments on this clone: The identical CDR3 is also encoded by other nucleotide sequences in the sample. The rearrangement links TRBV19 to TRBJ1-5; D gene unclear. This CDR3 is built from 13 residues. V lost 4 bases and J lost 5, with 9 bases in between. The V gene's germline CDR1 is LNHDA and CDR2 SQIVND (reference sequence). The CDR3 coding sequence is TGTGCCAGTAGTACCCAGGTCGATCAGCCCCAGCATTTT. Encoded protein: CASSTQVDQPQHF.

This clone was counted a single time. The chain couples TRBV28 to TRBJ2-7; weak D call: TRBD2 (6 bases). Looked up from germline, CDR1 is MDHEN and CDR2 is SYDVKM. Trimming took 3 bases from V and 0 from J, leaving 12 bases between them. The CDR3 length is 15 residues. This chain's CDR3 is CASSLASDLSYEQYF. The CDR3 nucleotides read TGTGCCAGCAGTTTGGCTAGCGACCTCTCCTACGAGCAGTACTTC.

The CDR3 nucleotides read TGCGCCAGCAGCCAAGATCAGGGGGGCTCCTACAATGAGCAGTTCTTC. It codes for CASSQDQGGSYNEQFF. V gene TRBV4-1 combines with J gene TRBJ2-1; perhaps TRBD1 as D (7 bases). Germline V gives CDR1 MGHRA, CDR2 YSYEKL. The CDR3 has 16 residues. The V end lost 0 bases, the J end lost 0 bases, and 9 bases lay between the germline ends.

The CDR3 region is CASPSHSPLFEQYF. The DNA of the CDR3 is TGTGCCAGCCCTTCTCATAGTCCCCTTTTCGAGCAGTACTTC. This chain joins TRBV21-1 and TRBJ2-7; no DNA check was done on the table's D call, TRBD2. TRBV21-1 is classified as a pseudogene. This CDR3 spans 14 amino acids.

V and J are TRBV9 and TRBJ2-3; 8 positions match TRBD2. The germline V gene has CDR1 SGDLS and CDR2 YYNGEE. Losses at the gene ends were 0 bases for V and 4 bases for J; bases not matched to a gene: 7. The CDR3 has 16 residues. CDR3 sequence: CASSVVAGRRSDTQYF. CDR3 DNA: TGTGCCAGCAGCGTAGTAGCGGGAAGGCGGTCAGATACGCAGTATTTT.

This chain links TRBV4-2 with TRBJ2-3; D call uncertain. V lost 0 bases to trimming and J lost 3 bases, with 7 bases between them. The V gene's germline CDR1 is LGHNA and CDR2 YNFKEQ. This CDR3 has 14 amino acids. CDR3 sequence: CASSQEGHTDTQYF. In DNA form, the CDR3 reads TGTGCCAGCAGCCAAGAGGGCCATACAGATACGCAGTATTTT.

In its sample, this clone was seen a few times. The chain uses TRBV19 and TRBJ2-5; 8 bases map to TRBD1. With V trimmed by 6 bases and J by 4 bases, 13 bases remained unmatched. The CDR3 has 16 amino acids. Germline V lookup: CDR1 LNHDA, CDR2 SQIVND (reference sequence). CDR3 sequence (DNA): TGTGCCAGTAGCCTGACAGGGGCCGCCAAATCAGAGACCCAGTACTTC. Translated: CASSLTGAAKSETQYF.

This clone was observed a handful of times. The chain is built from TRBV28 and TRBJ1-4, with D maybe TRBD1 (6 bases). This CDR3 contains 17 residues. V lost 5 bases and J lost 7, with 23 bases in between. CDR1 MDHEN and CDR2 SYDVKM come from the germline V gene. The CDR3: CASSANSGGARREKLFF. CDR3 bases: TGTGCCAGCAGTGCGAATTCGGGGGGCGCAAGGCGTGAAAAACTGTTTTTT. Full variable domain (outside the CDR3, taken from reference TRBV28 and TRBJ1-4): DVKVTQSSRYLVKRTGEKVFLECVQDMDHENMFWYRQDPGLGLRLIYFSYDVKMKEKGDIPEGYSVSREKKERFSLILESASTNQTSMYLCASSANSGGARREKLFFGSGTQLSVL.

This clone has just a few counts. The rearrangement joins TRBV28 to TRBJ2-3; 10 bases are shared with TRBD2. The length of the CDR3 is 16 residues. The germline V gene has CDR1 MDHEN and CDR2 SYDVKM. Unmatched junction bases numbered 9, after V lost 3 bases and J lost 6 bases. The CDR3 bases are TGTGCCAGCAGTTTCCCTCCAGGACTAGCGGCGGATACGCAGTATTTT. Translating gives CASSFPPGLAADTQYF.